This T cell receptor (beta chain) originates from a study of T-cell memory formation after mild COVID-19 (TCRdb year 2021). About the full investigation: TCR sequence clusters from the two donors were largely donor specific. Two young, previously healthy adult volunteers made up the cohort, one male and one female. Longitudinal TCRalpha and TCRbeta repertoire sequencing tracked T-cell clones expanding and contracting after mild COVID-19 in two donors.

This clonotype has a count of ten or more. It lacks a known antigen. Base-call qualities are not available, and no considerably larger clone is one nucleotide away. Sequencing used an Illumina NovaSeq 6000. Using 5'RACE with constant-segment primers, TCRalpha and TCRbeta cDNA libraries were constructed, with sample barcodes and unique molecular identifiers added in the process. RNA was extracted from every sample with Trizol reagent. The libraries were amplified in two PCR steps, and the second step added a second sample barcode and Illumina TruSeq adapters. The libraries were sequenced on an Illumina NovaSeq using 2 x 150 bp paired-end reads. Under the source paper's analysis protocol: Demultiplexing of reads and collapsing into UMI-guided consensus sequences were performed with migec v1.2.7. With mixcr v2.1.11, UMI consensuses were aligned to TRA and TRB V and J templates and assembled into clonotypes. Clonotypes were classified as expanded or contracted when called significant by both edgeR and NoisET, with noise models trained on biological replicates. For edgeR calls, a false discovery rate-adjusted p below 0.01 and a log2 fold-change threshold of 1 were applied. PCA with hierarchical clustering of max-normalized trajectories of the 1000 most abundant clonotypes was used as exploratory dynamics analysis. Separately sequenced CD4+ and CD8+ repertoires were used to assign the CD4 or CD8 phenotype of responding clones. TCRdb reran the public reads through fastp at Q25 and MiXCR, keeping productive beta chains. When rows share a CDR3 protein, they turn into one entry using the most common DNA and genes. The V and J calls were not made by the authors but by TCRdb's processing. Counted in this sample were 550,000 to 700,000 distinct CDR3 sequences; 15% to 20% of them appeared once. 9.5% to 15% of the sample goes to the ten largest clones.

Results and caveats for the whole study, not just this receptor: The study included only a couple of mild cases, and larger cohorts that include severe cases with pre-infection samples were judged to be necessary. Some responding clones were found in pre-infection memory, which suggests that pre-existing cross-reactive memory T cells took part in the SARS-CoV-2 response. Whether the second-wave clones peaking on day 37 were SARS-CoV-2 specific was not confirmed. Clones contracting from day 15 to 85 had balanced CD4/CD8 phenotypes, while a second wave expanding from day 15 to 37 was biased towards CD4+. Contracting CD4+ clones appeared mostly in the CM and EM memory subsets, whereas CD8+ clones were enriched in EMRA.

Ficoll-Paque density gradient centrifugation was used to isolate PBMCs. The sequenced sample consisted of PBMCs or a T cell subset sorted from them (not recorded which). The receptor's source is an adult woman who had mild COVID-19 (a few samples of this study predate the infection). The sample titles of this study are shuffled in the database, so cell type and time point are left out; the donor was told from shared clones.

CDR3 reads: CASSFRPGLATDTQYF. The sequenced DNA is TGTGCCAGCAGCTTCCGACCGGGACTAGCGACAGATACGCAGTATTTT. Recombination linked TRBV11-2 to TRBJ2-3, and 10 junctional nucleotides match TRBD2. Based on the germline V gene, the CDR1 and CDR2 sequences are SGHAT and FQNNGV. The CDR3 numbers 16 residues from cysteine through phenylalanine. Just the 48-base CDR3 DNA is kept, in frame starting at base 1. The germline V end is reduced by 3 bases and the J end by 3 bases; junction bases left unmatched: 6.